The sequence of this T cell receptor (beta chain) was determined in a study of response to subunit inactivated influenza vaccine. TCRdb re-analysed the RT-PCR reads in MiXCR, keeping a single row per CDR3 protein. This table has 150,000 or so distinct CDR3 sequences, about 10% appearing once. Germline V gives CDR1 SEHNR, CDR2 FQNEAQ (reference sequence). With 5 bases clipped from V and 0 bases from J, the junction kept 3 bases outside the gene matches. There are 15 residues in the CDR3. Notes on the study in general: With each seasonal influenza vaccination, the authors suggested, few new T cells are recruited.

Remarks on this clonotype: The antigen is unknown.

Sample: CD8+ T cells sorted from PBMCs, taken around 2 years after vaccination. The sequence was collected from a man aged 50-75 years who received an inactivated influenza vaccine. J is TRBJ2-1 and V is TRBV7-9; TRBD2 agrees at 8 bases. In DNA, the CDR3 is TGTGCCAGCAGCGGTAGCGGGATCTCCTACAATGAGCAGTTCTTC. Translated, it gives CASSGSGISYNEQFF.